The text below deals with one T cell receptor (beta chain). Primers for the PCR totalled 60 Vbeta and 13 Jbeta. The table came from immunoSEQ multiplex PCR; TCRdb's copy has only in-frame clones and leaves some out. The sample lists about 160,000 clones; roughly four fifths were seen once. The data are from a study of cytomegalovirus exposure and HLA in healthy donors. This CDR3 comprises 15 residues. The V gene end was trimmed by 5 bases and the J gene end by 5 bases; junction bases not matched to a gene: 11. Germline loops: CDR1 MNHEY, CDR2 SVGAGI. The gene calls are TRBV6-5 and TRBJ1-1, with 7 bases lining up with TRBD1. Sequenced input: PBMCs. This TCR was recovered from a woman in her forties or fifties in good health and CMV-seronegative. The chain's CDR3 is CASSPLTGVRTEAFF. Written as DNA, the CDR3 is TGTGCCAGCAGTCCCCTTACAGGGGTTCGTACTGAAGCTTTCTTT.